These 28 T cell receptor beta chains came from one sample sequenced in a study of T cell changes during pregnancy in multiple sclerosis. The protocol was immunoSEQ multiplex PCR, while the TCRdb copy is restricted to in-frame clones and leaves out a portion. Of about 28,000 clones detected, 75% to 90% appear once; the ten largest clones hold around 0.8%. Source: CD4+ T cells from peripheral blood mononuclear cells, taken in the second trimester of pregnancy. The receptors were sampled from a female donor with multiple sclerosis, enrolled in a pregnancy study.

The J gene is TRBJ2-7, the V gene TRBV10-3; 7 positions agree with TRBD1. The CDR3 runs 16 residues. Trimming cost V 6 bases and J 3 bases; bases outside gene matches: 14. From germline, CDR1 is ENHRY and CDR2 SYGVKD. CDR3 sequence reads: CAISGVGPTGNYEQYF. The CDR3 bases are TGTGCCATCAGCGGCGTCGGGCCGACAGGGAACTACGAGCAGTACTTC.

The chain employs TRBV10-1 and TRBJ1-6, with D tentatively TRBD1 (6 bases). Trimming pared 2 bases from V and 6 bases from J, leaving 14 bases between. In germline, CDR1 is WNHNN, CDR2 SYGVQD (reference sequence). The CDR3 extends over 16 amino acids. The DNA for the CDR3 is TGCGCCAGCAGTGAGAGCGGCCAGGGGTTTAATTCACCCCTCCACTTT. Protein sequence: CASSESGQGFNSPLHF.

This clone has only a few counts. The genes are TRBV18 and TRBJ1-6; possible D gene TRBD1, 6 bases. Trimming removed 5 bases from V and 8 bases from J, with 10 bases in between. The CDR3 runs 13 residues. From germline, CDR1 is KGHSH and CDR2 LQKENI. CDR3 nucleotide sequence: TGTGCCAGCTCAGGACAGTTTGATTCACCCCTCCACTTT. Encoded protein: CASSGQFDSPLHF.

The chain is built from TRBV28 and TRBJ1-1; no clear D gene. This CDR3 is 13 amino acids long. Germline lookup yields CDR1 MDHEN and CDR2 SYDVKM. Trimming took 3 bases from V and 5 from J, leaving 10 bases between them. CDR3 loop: CASSFSAGTEAFF. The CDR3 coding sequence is TGTGCCAGCAGTTTCTCGGCGGGGACTGAAGCTTTCTTT.

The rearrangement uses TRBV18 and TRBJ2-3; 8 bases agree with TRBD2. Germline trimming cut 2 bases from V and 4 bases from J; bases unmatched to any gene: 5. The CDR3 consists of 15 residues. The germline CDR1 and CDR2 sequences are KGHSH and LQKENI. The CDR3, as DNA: TGTGCCAGCTCACCATTCAGCGGGGGATCAGATACGCAGTATTTT. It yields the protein CASSPFSGGSDTQYF.

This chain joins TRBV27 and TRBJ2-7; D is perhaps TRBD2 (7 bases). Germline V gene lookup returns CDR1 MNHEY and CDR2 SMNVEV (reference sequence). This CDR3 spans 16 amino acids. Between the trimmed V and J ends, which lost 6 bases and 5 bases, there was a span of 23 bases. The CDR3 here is CASSPTWGAGAHEQYF. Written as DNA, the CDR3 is TGTGCCAGCAGCCCAACGTGGGGGGCGGGGGCCCACGAGCAGTACTTC.

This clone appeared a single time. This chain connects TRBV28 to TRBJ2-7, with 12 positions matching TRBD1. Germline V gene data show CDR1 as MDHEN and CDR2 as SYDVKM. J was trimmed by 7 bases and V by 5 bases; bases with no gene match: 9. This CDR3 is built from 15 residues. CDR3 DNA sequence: TGTGCCAGCAGTGCCCCGGGACAGGGGGCGCGAGAGCAGTACTTC. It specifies CASSAPGQGAREQYF. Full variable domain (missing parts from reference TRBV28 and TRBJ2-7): DVKVTQSSRYLVKRTGEKVFLECVQDMDHENMFWYRQDPGLGLRLIYFSYDVKMKEKGDIPEGYSVSREKKERFSLILESASTNQTSMYLCASSAPGQGAREQYFGPGTRLTVT.

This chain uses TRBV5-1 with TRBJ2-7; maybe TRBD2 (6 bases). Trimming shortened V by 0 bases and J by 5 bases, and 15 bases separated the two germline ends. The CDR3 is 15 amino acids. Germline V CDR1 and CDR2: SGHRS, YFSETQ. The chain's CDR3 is CASSLGVAVSDEQYF. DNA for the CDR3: TGCGCCAGCAGCTTGGGGGTAGCGGTTTCAGACGAGCAGTACTTC.

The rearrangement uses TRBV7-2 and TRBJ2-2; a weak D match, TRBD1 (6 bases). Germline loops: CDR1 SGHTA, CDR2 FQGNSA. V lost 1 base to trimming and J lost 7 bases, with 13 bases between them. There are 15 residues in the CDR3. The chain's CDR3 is CASSLVRQGIGELFF. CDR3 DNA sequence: TGTGCCAGCAGCTTAGTACGTCAGGGGATCGGGGAGCTGTTTTTT.

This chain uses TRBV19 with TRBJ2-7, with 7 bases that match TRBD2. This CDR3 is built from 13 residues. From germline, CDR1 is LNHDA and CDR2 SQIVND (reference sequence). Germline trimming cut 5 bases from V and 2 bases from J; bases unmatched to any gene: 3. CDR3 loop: CASSRGLPYEQYF. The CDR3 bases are TGTGCCAGTAGTCGGGGACTACCCTACGAGCAGTACTTC.

CDR3 region: CASSVETGREDTIYF. DNA for the CDR3: TGTGCCAGCAGCGTCGAGACAGGGCGAGAGGACACCATATATTTT. This chain joins TRBV9 and TRBJ1-3, with 7 bases that match TRBD1. The ends lost 2 bases at V and 8 bases at J; junction bases unmatched: 10. The CDR3 is 15 amino acids. The germline V gene encodes CDR1 SGDLS and CDR2 YYNGEE.

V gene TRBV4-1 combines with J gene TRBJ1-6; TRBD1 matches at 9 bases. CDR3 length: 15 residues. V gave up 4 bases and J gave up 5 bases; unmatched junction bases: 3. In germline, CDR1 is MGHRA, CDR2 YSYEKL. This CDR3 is CASSRRTGDNSPLHF. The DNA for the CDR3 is TGCGCCAGCAGCCGCCGGACAGGGGATAATTCACCCCTCCACTTT.

The DNA of the CDR3 is TGTGCCAGCAGCTTTGTCCAGGACAGGAGATCTGGGAATGAAAAACTGTTTTTT. The encoded protein is CASSFVQDRRSGNEKLFF. V is TRBV5-6 and J is TRBJ1-4, with 7 bases that match TRBD1. The length of the CDR3 is 18 residues. The trim removed 2 bases at V and 5 bases at J, leaving 15 bases unmatched. Germline V gene data show CDR1 as SGHDT and CDR2 as YYEEEE.

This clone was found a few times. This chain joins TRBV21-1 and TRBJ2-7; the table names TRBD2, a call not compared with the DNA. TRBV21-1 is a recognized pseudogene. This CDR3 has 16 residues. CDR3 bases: TGTGCCAGCAGCAAAGCGCTATCTGTTTCGAGCTACGAGCAGTACTTC. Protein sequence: CASSKALSVSSYEQYF.

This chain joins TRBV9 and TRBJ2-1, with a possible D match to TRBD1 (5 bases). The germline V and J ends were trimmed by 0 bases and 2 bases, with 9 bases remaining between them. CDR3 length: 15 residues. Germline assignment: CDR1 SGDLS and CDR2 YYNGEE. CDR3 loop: CASSVDEGAYNEQFF. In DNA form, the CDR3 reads TGTGCCAGCAGCGTAGACGAAGGGGCCTACAATGAGCAGTTCTTC.

The CDR3 sequence is CASSLGQGEQPQHF. Written as DNA, the CDR3 is TGCGCCAGCAGCTTGGGCCAGGGGGAACAGCCCCAGCATTTT. The rearrangement joins TRBV5-1 to TRBJ1-5; TRBD1 matches at 7 bases. Germline CDR1 SGHRS, CDR2 YFSETQ. This CDR3 has 14 residues. Trimming cost V 0 bases and J 7 bases; bases outside gene matches: 4. Together with reference TRBV5-1 and TRBJ1-5, the CDR3 gives the full variable domain: KAGVTQTPRYLIKTRGQQVTLSCSPISGHRSVSWYQQTPGQGLQFLFEYFSETQRNKGNFPGRFSGRQFSNSRSEMNVSTLELGDSALYLCASSLGQGEQPQHFGDGTRLSIL.

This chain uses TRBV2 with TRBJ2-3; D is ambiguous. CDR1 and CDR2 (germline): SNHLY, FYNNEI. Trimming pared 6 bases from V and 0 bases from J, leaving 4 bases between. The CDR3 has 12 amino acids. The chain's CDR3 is CASSFSTDTQYF. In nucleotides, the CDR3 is TGTGCCAGCAGCTTTAGCACAGATACGCAGTATTTT. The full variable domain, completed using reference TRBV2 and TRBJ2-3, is EPEVTQTPSHQVTQMGQEVILRCVPISNHLYFYWYRQILGQKVEFLVSFYNNEISEKSEIFDDQFSVERPDGSNFTLKIRSTKLEDSAMYFCASSFSTDTQYFGPGTRLTVL.

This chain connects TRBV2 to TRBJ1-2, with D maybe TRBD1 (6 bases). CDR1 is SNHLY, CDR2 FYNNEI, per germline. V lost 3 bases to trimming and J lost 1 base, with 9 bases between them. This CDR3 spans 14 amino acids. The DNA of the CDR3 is TGTGCCAGCAGTGATCCAGGGGTTAACTATGGCTACACCTTC. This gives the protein CASSDPGVNYGYTF.

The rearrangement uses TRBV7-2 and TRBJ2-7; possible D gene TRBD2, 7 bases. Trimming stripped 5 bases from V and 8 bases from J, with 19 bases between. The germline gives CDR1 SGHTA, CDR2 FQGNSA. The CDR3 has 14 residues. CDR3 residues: CASSRGAANFQQYF. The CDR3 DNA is TGTGCCAGCAGCCGGGGGGCGGCGAATTTCCAGCAGTACTTC.

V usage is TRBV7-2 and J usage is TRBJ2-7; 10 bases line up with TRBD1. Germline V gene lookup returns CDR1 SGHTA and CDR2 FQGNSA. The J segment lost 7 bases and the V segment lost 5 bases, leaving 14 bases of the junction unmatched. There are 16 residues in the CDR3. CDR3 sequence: CASSQKTGGSGREQYF. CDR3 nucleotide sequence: TGTGCCAGCAGCCAGAAGACAGGGGGCTCGGGAAGGGAGCAGTACTTC.

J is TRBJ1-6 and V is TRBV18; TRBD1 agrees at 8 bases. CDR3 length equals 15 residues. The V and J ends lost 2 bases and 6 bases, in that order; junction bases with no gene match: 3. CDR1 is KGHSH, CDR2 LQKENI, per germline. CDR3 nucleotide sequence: TGTGCCAGCTCACCATCAACAGGGGGTAATTCACCCCTCCACTTT. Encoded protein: CASSPSTGGNSPLHF.

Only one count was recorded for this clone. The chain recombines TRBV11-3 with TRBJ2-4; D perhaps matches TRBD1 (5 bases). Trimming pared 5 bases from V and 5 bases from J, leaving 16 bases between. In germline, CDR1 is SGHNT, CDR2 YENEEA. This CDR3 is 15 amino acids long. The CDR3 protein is CASSRGQGAENIQYF. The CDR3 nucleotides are TGTGCCAGCAGCAGGGGTCAGGGTGCCGAAAACATTCAGTACTTC.

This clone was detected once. CDR3 DNA sequence: TGCGCCAGCAGCCGCGGGACTAGCGGGTTTCCCACAGATACGCAGTATTTT. Its protein product is CASSRGTSGFPTDTQYF. The chain links TRBV4-1 to TRBJ2-3; 12 bases line up with TRBD2. CDR3 length: 17 amino acids. Germline V gene lookup returns CDR1 MGHRA and CDR2 YSYEKL. Losses at the gene ends were 4 bases for V and 2 bases for J; bases not matched to a gene: 7.

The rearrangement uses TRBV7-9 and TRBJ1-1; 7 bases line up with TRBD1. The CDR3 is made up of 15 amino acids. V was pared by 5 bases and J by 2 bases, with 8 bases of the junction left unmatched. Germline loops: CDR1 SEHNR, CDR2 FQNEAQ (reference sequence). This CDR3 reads CASSQRRDSNTEAFF. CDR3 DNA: TGTGCCAGCAGCCAGAGACGGGACAGCAACACTGAAGCTTTCTTT.

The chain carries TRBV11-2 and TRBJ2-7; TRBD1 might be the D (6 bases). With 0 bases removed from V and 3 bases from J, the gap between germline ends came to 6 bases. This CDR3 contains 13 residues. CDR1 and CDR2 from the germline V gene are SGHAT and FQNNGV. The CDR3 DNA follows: TGTGCCAGCAGCTTAGACAGGGGCTACGAGCAGTACTTC. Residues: CASSLDRGYEQYF.

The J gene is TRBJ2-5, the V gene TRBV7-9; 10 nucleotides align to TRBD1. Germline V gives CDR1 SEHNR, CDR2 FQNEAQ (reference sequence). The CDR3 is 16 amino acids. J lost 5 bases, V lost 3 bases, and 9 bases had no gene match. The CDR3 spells CASSLFGDRGQETQYF. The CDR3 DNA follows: TGTGCCAGCAGCTTGTTCGGAGACAGGGGGCAGGAGACCCAGTACTTC.

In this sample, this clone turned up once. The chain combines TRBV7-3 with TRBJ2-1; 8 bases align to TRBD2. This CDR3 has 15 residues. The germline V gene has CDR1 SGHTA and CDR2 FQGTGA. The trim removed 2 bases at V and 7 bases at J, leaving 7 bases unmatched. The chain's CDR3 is CASSLSSGYQNEQFF. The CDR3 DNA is TGTGCCAGCAGCTTATCTAGCGGGTATCAGAATGAGCAGTTCTTC.

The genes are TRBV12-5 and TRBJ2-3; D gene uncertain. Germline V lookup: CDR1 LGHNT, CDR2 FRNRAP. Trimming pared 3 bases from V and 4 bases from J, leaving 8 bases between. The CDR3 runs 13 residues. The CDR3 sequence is CASGFREPDTQYF. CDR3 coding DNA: TGTGCTAGTGGTTTTCGAGAGCCAGATACGCAGTATTTT.